This TCR beta chain was obtained from a study of blood T cell repertoires in COVID-19. Study-level background: Whether acute or convalescent, the COVID-19 samples came from the United States, Italy and Spain. PBMCs, B-cell-depleted T cells, or T cells provided the cDNA or gDNA that made up the material.

Original handling: Researchers report that nucleated cell counts were estimated from reference gene primer amplification. Clones were read by immunoSEQ multiplex PCR, and TCRdb kept only the in-frame ones, dropping some. V and J calls plus clone size are reproduced from that table; the DNA served to infer D and trimming. This table holds about 210,000 clones, around 82% found once. The germline V gene encodes CDR1 SGDLS and CDR2 YYNGEE. Unmatched junction bases numbered 15, after V lost 3 bases and J lost 10 bases. CDR3 size: 16 residues. This TCR was recovered from a woman in her 70s with acute or convalescent COVID-19. The sample taken for sequencing was peripheral blood. V is TRBV9 and J is TRBJ1-4; 7 bases match TRBD1. The CDR3 sequence: CASSATPVRQGGKLFF. In DNA, the CDR3 is TGTGCCAGCAGCGCCACGCCCGTAAGACAGGGTGGAAAACTGTTTTTT.